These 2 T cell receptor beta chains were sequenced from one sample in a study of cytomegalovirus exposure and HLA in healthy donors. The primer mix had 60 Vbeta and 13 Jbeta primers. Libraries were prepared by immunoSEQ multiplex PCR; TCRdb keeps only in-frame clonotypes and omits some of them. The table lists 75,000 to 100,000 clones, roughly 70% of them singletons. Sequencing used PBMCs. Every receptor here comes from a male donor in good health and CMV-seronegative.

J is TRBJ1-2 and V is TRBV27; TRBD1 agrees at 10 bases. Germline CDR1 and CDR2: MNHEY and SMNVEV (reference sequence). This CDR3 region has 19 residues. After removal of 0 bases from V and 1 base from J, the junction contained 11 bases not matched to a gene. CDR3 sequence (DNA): TGTGCCAGCAGTTTATCGGGCTCCGGACAGGGGGGATATAACTATGGCTACACCTTC. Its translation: CASSLSGSGQGGYNYGYTF.

The CDR3 coding sequence is TGCGCCAGCACGGAAGCGGGAGGGGTGGGTGAGCAGTTCTTC. It translates to CASTEAGGVGEQFF. The chain couples TRBV5-1 to TRBJ2-1; TRBD2 aligns across 10 bases. V was pared by 6 bases and J by 9 bases, with 9 bases of the junction left unmatched. Germline CDR1 reads SGHRS; CDR2 reads YFSETQ. The CDR3 extends over 14 amino acids.